The present T cell receptor beta chain was sequenced within a study of shared clonotypes between healthy human individuals. For the study at large: The donor pool was made up of two women and three men aged 18 to 49.

Looked up from germline, CDR1 is MGHDK and CDR2 is SYGVNS. The CDR3 totals 16 residues. Germline trimming cut 2 bases from V and 3 bases from J; bases unmatched to any gene: 8. Genomic DNA from each subset was divided evenly over several immunoSEQ plates. Sequencing used immunoSEQ multiplex PCR; TCRdb keeps in-frame clones, though not all of them. There are 530,000 or so clones in the sample; about three quarters occur only once, and around 12% lies in the top ten. Donors comprised only Caucasian adults living in Nashville, Tennessee. The sample taken for sequencing was PBMCs. This receptor was obtained from a woman aged 40 to 49 in good health. Some clones in this sample may be carry-over from other donors' samples. The chain has TRBV25-1 and TRBJ2-7; 9 bases align to TRBD2. The CDR3 reads CASSEIGLAGHYEQYF. In nucleotides, the CDR3 is TGTGCCAGCAGTGAAATAGGGCTAGCGGGACACTACGAGCAGTACTTC.